This T cell receptor (beta chain) was recovered during a study of shared clonotypes between healthy human individuals. CDR1 is SGHAT, CDR2 FQNNGV, per germline. The CDR3 contains 14 residues. Between the trimmed V and J ends, which lost 3 bases and 5 bases, there was a span of 13 bases. Using immunoSEQ multiplex PCR, the repertoire was profiled, and TCRdb retains in-frame clones only, with some absent. The sample records hundreds of thousands of clones, over 60% being singletons. This clone was detected only a few times. What was sequenced was PBMCs. The chain carries TRBV11-2 and TRBJ1-1, with no clear D. The TCR originated in a woman aged 40 to 50 in good health. Some clones in this sample may be carry-over from other donors' samples. Here the CDR3 reads CASSFSSLGTEAFF. CDR3 in DNA: TGTGCCAGCAGCTTCTCTTCCCTGGGTACTGAAGCTTTCTTT. Combining the CDR3 with reference TRBV11-2 and TRBJ1-1 gives the whole variable domain EAGVAQSPRYKIIEKRQSVAFWCNPISGHATLYWYQQILGQGPKLLIQFQNNGVVDDSQLPKDRFSAERLKGVDSTLKIQPAKLEDSAVYLCASSFSSLGTEAFFGQGTRLTVV.